What follows describes a single TCR beta chain. No cognate antigen has been identified for it. Nothing much larger sits one base from this clone, and base qualities are not available. The collaborating institutions used their own protocols to collect whole blood in K2EDTA tubes. Collaborator samples were shipped for TCRbeta analysis as frozen whole blood, isolated PBMCs, or DNA extracted from either sample type. From the cysteine through the phenylalanine, the CDR3 covers 12 amino acids. Of the read, only the CDR3 DNA is kept; its 36 bases are in frame from base 1. A distance of 3 bases separates the germline ends of V and J, which lose 2 bases and 2 bases respectively. The germline V gene gives CDR1 as SGHRS and CDR2 as YFSETQ. This record belongs to a study of blood T cell repertoires in COVID-19 (dated by TCRdb to about 2020). About the investigation overall: The collaborator samples originated in the United States, Italy and Spain and spanned the acute and convalescent phases of COVID-19. The prospective study material was composed of cDNA or gDNA derived from T cells, B-cell-depleted T cells, or PBMCs. The dataset comprised deeply sampled blood TCRbeta repertoires from subjects exposed to, actively infected with, or recovered from COVID-19. The repertoires were released in a freely available public database intended as a resource for research on the immune response to SARS-CoV-2. Samples came from the ongoing ImmuneRACE study (first 160 participants) plus 1,254 subjects from 6 global collaborators. A de-identified subject ID, COVID-19 status, age in years and sex were almost always included in the sample metadata. Where HLA class I and class II types were available, the types were taken from metadata supplied by the sample provider, not from assay-based typing. Study-level results and caveats: The amount of clinical and demographic metadata varied by source and participant and was provided uncurated.

The immunoSEQ Assay, a bias-controlled multiplex PCR, was used to amplify TCRbeta CDR3 regions from genomic DNA. For the original study's pipeline: Nucleated cell counts per sample were estimated from amplification of reference gene primers within the assay. To quantify the absolute abundance of each unique TCRbeta CDR3 rearrangement, sequence reads were collapsed and filtered. For each sample, productive Simpson clonality was calculated as the square root of Simpson's diversity index across productive rearrangements. The table comes from immuneACCESS by way of TCRdb, which keeps in-frame sequences with V and J called. Part of the clones is missing from these tables; in studies checked, under half for an unresolved V gene and the rest for unknown reasons. D and trimming come from the DNA, and the V and J calls and clone size come from that table. The table for this sample lists just over 150,000 clones; 85% to 90% of them were counted only once. The ten top clones hold roughly 15% of the sample.

Specimen: peripheral blood. This receptor was taken from a woman aged 40 to 50 with acute or convalescent COVID-19. The rearrangement combines TRBV5-1 with TRBJ2-3; the D gene remains uncertain. The sequenced DNA is TGCGCCAGCAGCTTACTCACAGATACGCAGTATTTT. This encodes CASSLLTDTQYF.